This T cell receptor beta chain is drawn from a study of T cell responses to AZD1222 COVID-19 vaccine. On this clone: Its cognate antigen is unknown.

Germline CDR1 is MNHNY and CDR2 is SVGAGI (reference sequence). The V gene lost 8 bases and the J gene lost 2 bases, with 12 bases spanning the gap. There are 14 residues in the CDR3. Study results and caveats: Baseline seropositivity occurred in only a handful of AZD1222 recipients. The breadth and depth of Spike-specific TCRs increased once two AZD1222 doses had been given. It should be noted that donors were predominantly white British and more often female, and clonal diversity was possibly underestimated.

Data came from immunoSEQ multiplex PCR; TCRdb stores just in-frame clones and leaves some out. The table includes around 99,000 clones, 90% to 95% detected once. V and J are TRBV6-6 and TRBJ2-2; D may be TRBD2 (7 bases). The receptor comes from an adult who received the AZD1222 COVID-19 vaccine. The input for sequencing was peripheral blood, taken 28 days after the second AZD1222 dose. CDR3 bases: TGTGCCAGCGGGGGGGCAGTTAACACCGGGGAGCTGTTTTTT. Translating it yields CASGGAVNTGELFF.